This T cell receptor beta chain was documented in a study of patients and donors after allogeneic stem cell transplantation. TCRdb recomputed calls from the RT-PCR reads with MiXCR, one row per CDR3 protein. Of fewer than 25,000 distinct CDR3 sequences in the sample, approximately 42% were seen once. The CDR3 extends over 17 amino acids. CDR1 and CDR2 (germline): SNHLY, FYNNEI. V lost 3 bases and J lost 7, with 21 bases in between. The receptor's source is a human donor who was either an allogeneic HSCT recipient or a stem cell or donor lymphocyte infusion donor (not recorded which). It is not recorded whose cells these are; they may come from a transplant donor. The sequenced sample was blood, either unsorted or a sorted T cell fraction (not recorded which). The chain has TRBV2 and TRBJ1-4; D is unclear. This chain's CDR3 is CASSEAQLALLREKLFF. The CDR3 nucleotides are TGTGCCAGCAGTGAGGCACAGCTCGCTCTCCTCCGTGAAAAACTGTTTTTT. The variable domain in full, completed from reference TRBV2 and TRBJ1-4, reads EPEVTQTPSHQVTQMGQEVILRCVPISNHLYFYWYRQILGQKVEFLVSFYNNEISEKSEIFDDQFSVERPDGSNFTLKIRSTKLEDSAMYFCASSEAQLALLREKLFFGSGTQLSVL.